This T cell receptor beta chain came from a study of shared clonotypes between healthy human individuals. On ten immunoSEQ deep assay plates, unsorted PBMC DNA was sequenced. Method: immunoSEQ multiplex PCR; TCRdb's copy keeps in-frame clones and lacks some. The sample consists of around 480,000 clones, 60% to 80% of them appearing once. CDR1 and CDR2 from the germline V gene are KGHSH and LQKENI. The CDR3 contains 16 residues. With 1 base clipped from V and 1 base from J, the junction kept 5 bases outside the gene matches. The rearrangement uses TRBV18 and TRBJ2-3; 7 bases are shared with TRBD1. Sequenced material: PBMCs. The origin of this receptor is a woman aged 40-49 years in good health. Some clones in this sample may be carry-over from other donors' samples. The DNA for the CDR3 is TGTGCCAGCTCACCACTCAATCAGGGGGGCACAGATACGCAGTATTTT. Amino acids: CASSPLNQGGTDTQYF. Together with reference TRBV18 and TRBJ2-3, the CDR3 gives the full variable domain: NAGVMQNPRHLVRRRGQEARLRCSPMKGHSHVYWYRQLPEEGLKFMVYLQKENIIDESGMPKERFSAEFPKEGPSILRIQQVVRGDSAAYFCASSPLNQGGTDTQYFGPGTRLTVL.